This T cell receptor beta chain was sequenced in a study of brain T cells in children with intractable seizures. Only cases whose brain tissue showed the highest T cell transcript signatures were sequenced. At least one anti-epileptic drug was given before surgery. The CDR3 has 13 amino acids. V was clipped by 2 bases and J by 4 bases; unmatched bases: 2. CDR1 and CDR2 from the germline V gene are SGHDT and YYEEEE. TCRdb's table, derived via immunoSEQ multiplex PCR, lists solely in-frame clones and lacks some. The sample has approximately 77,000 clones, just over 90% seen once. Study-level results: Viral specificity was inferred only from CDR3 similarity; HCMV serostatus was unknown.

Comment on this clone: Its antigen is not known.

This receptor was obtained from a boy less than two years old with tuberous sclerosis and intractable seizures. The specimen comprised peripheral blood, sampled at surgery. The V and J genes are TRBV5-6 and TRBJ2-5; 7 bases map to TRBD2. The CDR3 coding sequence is TGTGCCAGCAGCTTCGGGGGGACAGAGACCCAGTACTTC. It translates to CASSFGGTETQYF.